This TCR beta chain comes out of a study of early T cells in non-severe SARS-CoV-2 infection (dated by TCRdb to the early 2020s). Study-wide context: Because TCR sequencing was done on bulk RNA from unsorted whole blood, the alpha and beta chains could not be paired. Overall study results and their limits: VDJdb matching was skewed toward anti-spike CD8 responses, so virus-specific expansions were likely underestimated and private and CD4 specificities were missed.

This clonotype has only a few counts. The antigen it binds to is not known. Per-base quality was not reported, and no clone a single base away is much larger than it. The study was a case-control design nested within a healthcare worker cohort in London, UK, with weekly nasopharyngeal swab PCR tests and blood sampling. Between 23 and 31 March 2020, the week of the UK lockdown, healthcare workers were enrolled and then followed up weekly for as long as 16 weeks. Trimming at the junction amounts to 5 bases on V and 6 bases on J, and the germline ends lie 19 bases apart. The CDR3 starts with the cysteine, ends with the phenylalanine, and has 16 residues. Only the CDR3 DNA stays, 48 bases, in frame from base 1. CDR1 and CDR2 are read off the germline V gene as SGHVS and FNYEAQ. The library was generated by 5' RACE. The sequencing machine was a NextSeq 500. To correct for sequencing error and PCR bias, the TCR library protocol tagged individual cDNA molecules with unique molecular identifiers. Both TCR alpha and beta chains were sequenced, and tight co-correlation was observed between alpha and beta sequence abundances in each sample. As for the authors' bioinformatics: Decombinator V4 was used to annotate TCR sequences for V gene, J gene and CDR3. Expanded TCRs were defined as changing significantly between any two time points under a Poisson model with p below 0.0001. Abundances of TCRs were expressed as counts per million after normalisation to the total number of TCRs sequenced in each sample. TRAV1-2 paired with TRAJ12, TRAJ20 or TRAJ33 defined MAIT TCRs, while TRAV10 paired with TRAJ18 defined iNKT TCRs. A search of VDJdb, accessed on 1 November 2021, was run for TCRs annotated to CMV, EBV and SARS-CoV-2, with TCRs annotated for multiple antigens excluded. Using fastp at Q25 and MiXCR, TCRdb reprocessed the public reads and kept productive beta chains. Each entry merges the rows of one CDR3 protein and shows their most common DNA and genes. TCRdb's processing, not the study's, gives the V and J calls here. For this sample there are tens of thousands of distinct CDR3 sequences; around 20% appear just once. The top ten clonotypes cover approximately 17% of the sample.

The input for sequencing was whole blood, taken at baseline. The TCR was taken from an adult who was a healthcare worker with PCR-confirmed SARS-CoV-2 infection or an uninfected control (not recorded which). The V gene is TRBV7-6 and the J gene is TRBJ2-2; the best D guess is TRBD2, with 6 bases matching. CDR3 loop: CASSQPPAGKSGELFF. The nucleotide sequence reads TGTGCCAGCAGCCAACCTCCTGCGGGAAAGTCCGGGGAGCTGTTTTTT.